Listed below are T cell receptor beta chains from one sample, sequenced in a study of T cells after yellow fever vaccination. TCRdb redid the calling of the 5' RACE reads with MiXCR, one entry per CDR3 protein. The sample contains hundreds of thousands of distinct CDR3 sequences, about 17% of which appear only once. Here the sequenced sample was PBMCs, taken less than 6 days after the first yellow fever vaccination. The source of these receptors is a man aged 18 to 35 who received the YFV17D yellow fever vaccine. The CDR3 runs from the conserved cysteine through the conserved F or W. The D gene is left open where the match is weak. The size entry is marked missing in some rows and otherwise reads once, few, many or a size class.

v_gene	d_gene	j_gene	len	abundance	CDR3aa	CDR3nt
TRBV11-2	.	TRBJ2-1	12	.	CASSKEYNEQFF	TGTGCCAGCAGCAAAGAATACAATGAGCAGTTCTTC
TRBV13	.	TRBJ1-6	12	few	CASSYRVSPLHF	TGTGCCAGCAGCTACAGGGTTTCACCCCTCCACTTT
TRBV9	.	TRBJ1-6	17	few	CASSADGGGLPNSPLHF	TGTGCCAGCAGCGCCGATGGGGGGGGGCTTCCTAATTCACCCCTCCACTTT
TRBV18	.	TRBJ2-3	14	few	CASSPLFEEDTQYF	TGTGCCAGCTCACCCCTATTCGAGGAAGATACGCAGTATTTT
TRBV27	.	TRBJ2-1	14	few	CASSLPGGAHEQFF	TGTGCCAGCAGTCTGCCTGGGGGAGCCCATGAGCAGTTCTTC
TRBV5-1	TRBD1	TRBJ2-7	13	many	CASSLVPGGEQYF	TGCGCCAGCAGCTTGGTTCCAGGGGGCGAGCAGTACTTC
TRBV9	.	TRBJ2-7	14	.	CASSDGPTSYEQYF	TGTGCCAGCAGCGACGGACCTACTTCCTACGAGCAGTACTTC
TRBV25-1	.	TRBJ2-4	16	.	CASSEGGAAGKNIQYF	TGTGCCAGCAGTGAAGGGGGGGCGGCCGGCAAAAACATTCAGTACTTC
TRBV18	.	TRBJ1-3	16	few	CASSPSRAGAGNTIYF	TGTGCCAGCTCACCCTCGCGGGCCGGAGCTGGAAACACCATATATTTT
TRBV2	TRBD2	TRBJ2-1	12	.	CASGGDANEQFF	TGTGCCAGCGGGGGGGACGCCAATGAGCAGTTCTTC
TRBV24-1	.	TRBJ1-2	13	many	CATSRGTNYGYTF	TGTGCCACCAGTCGGGGGACGAACTATGGCTACACCTTC
TRBV6-5	.	TRBJ1-1	11	few	CATDRSGVAFF	TGTGCCACCGATCGGAGTGGGGTAGCTTTCTTT
TRBV7-9	.	TRBJ2-7	14	.	CASSVTTESYEQYF	TGTGCCAGCAGTGTTACCACTGAGTCCTACGAGCAGTACTTC
TRBV18	TRBD1	TRBJ1-4	14	few	CASSRQGYNEKLFF	TGTGCCAGCTCACGACAGGGCTATAATGAAAAACTGTTTTTT
TRBV5-6	.	TRBJ2-1	14	few	CASSLDDREDEQFF	TGTGCCAGCAGCTTGGACGACAGGGAGGATGAGCAGTTCTTC
TRBV15	TRBD1	TRBJ2-4	16	few	CATSRRGTGVKNIQYF	TGTGCCACCAGCAGAAGAGGGACAGGGGTCAAAAACATTCAGTACTTC
TRBV20-1	TRBD1	TRBJ2-5	13	few	CSALDRDQETQYF	TGCAGTGCCCTGGACAGGGACCAAGAGACCCAGTACTTC
TRBV7-9	.	TRBJ1-1	17	.	CASSSRARTVNNTEAFF	TGTGCCAGCAGCTCCCGGGCCAGGACAGTGAATAACACTGAAGCTTTCTTT
TRBV12-3/TRBV12-4	TRBD1	TRBJ2-2	15	many	CASSLALRGPGELFF	TGTGCCAGCAGTTTAGCGCTCAGGGGGCCCGGGGAGCTGTTTTTT
TRBV5-1	.	TRBJ1-2	15	few	CASSPLAGEGYGYTF	TGCGCCAGCTCCCCTCTAGCAGGTGAAGGCTATGGCTACACCTTC
TRBV4-1	.	TRBJ2-3	14	few	CASSQVLLTDTQYF	TGCGCCAGCAGCCAAGTACTTCTGACGGATACGCAGTATTTT
TRBV7-8	.	TRBJ2-3	14	.	CASSLAGSLDTQYF	TGTGCCAGCAGCTTAGCAGGGTCGCTGGATACGCAGTATTTT
TRBV7-2	TRBD2	TRBJ2-3	17	.	CASSLNGLAGFGDTQYF	TGTGCCAGCAGCTTAAATGGACTAGCGGGGTTCGGAGATACGCAGTATTTT
TRBV12-3/TRBV12-4	.	TRBJ2-5	16	.	CASSLFSGVGGETQYF	TGTGCCAGCAGTTTATTTTCAGGGGTGGGGGGAGAGACCCAGTACTTC
TRBV6-6	.	TRBJ2-7	12	.	CASRTTNYEQYF	TGTGCCAGCAGAACAACTAACTACGAGCAGTACTTC
TRBV19	.	TRBJ2-6	16	few	CASSNEGTSGANVLTF	TGTGCCAGTAGTAATGAGGGAACCTCTGGGGCCAACGTCCTGACTTTC
TRBV6-5	.	TRBJ1-2	12	many	CASSPTGYGYTF	TGTGCCAGCAGCCCGACGGGCTATGGCTACACCTTC
TRBV13	.	TRBJ1-5	15	.	CASSLGRTQRQPQHF	TGTGCCAGCAGCCTGGGACGGACCCAAAGGCAGCCCCAGCATTTT
TRBV12-3/TRBV12-4	TRBD1	TRBJ1-5	13	few	CASRRQGTQPQHF	TGTGCCAGCAGACGACAGGGAACTCAGCCCCAGCATTTT
TRBV5-1	.	TRBJ1-1	13	many	CASSLGVTREAFF	TGCGCCAGCAGCTTGGGGGTCACCAGGGAGGCTTTCTTT
TRBV5-1	TRBD1	TRBJ1-6	18	.	CASSFDLRTGNYNSPLHF	TGCGCCAGCAGCTTTGACCTTCGGACAGGGAACTATAATTCACCCCTCCACTTT
TRBV5-1	.	TRBJ1-2	12	few	CASSPDKDGYTF	TGCGCCAGCAGCCCTGACAAAGATGGCTACACCTTC
TRBV18	TRBD2	TRBJ2-5	18	.	CASSPWRTSGGNQETQYF	TGTGCCAGCTCACCATGGAGGACTAGCGGGGGGAACCAAGAGACCCAGTACTTC
TRBV10-3	.	TRBJ1-1	14	.	CAISESSPNTEAFF	TGTGCCATCAGTGAGTCGTCACCTAACACTGAAGCTTTCTTT
TRBV11-2	.	TRBJ2-1	15	.	CASSLKGTTYNEQFF	TGTGCCAGCAGCTTAAAAGGGACCACTTACAATGAGCAGTTCTTC
TRBV19	.	TRBJ2-4	16	.	CASSIEGSARGNIQYF	TGTGCCAGTAGTATAGAAGGGTCGGCCCGGGGGAACATTCAGTACTTC
TRBV18	.	TRBJ2-5	17	.	CASSPPSLDRNQETQYF	TGTGCCAGCTCACCGCCGTCACTGGATCGCAACCAAGAGACCCAGTACTTC
TRBV7-9	TRBD2	TRBJ2-3	17	.	CASSVPGLAVFTDTLYF	TGTGCCAGCAGCGTGCCGGGACTAGCGGTCTTCACAGATACGCTGTATTTT
TRBV5-6	.	TRBJ1-2	14	few	CASSSGRPTYGYTF	TGTGCCAGCAGCTCAGGACGGCCGACCTATGGCTACACCTTC
TRBV7-2	.	TRBJ1-5	13	.	CASSQRGEQPQHF	TGTGCCAGCAGCCAGAGGGGAGAACAGCCCCAGCATTTT
TRBV5-1	.	TRBJ1-3	17	few	CASSSLTGGSSGNTIYF	TGCGCCAGCAGCTCATTGACAGGTGGCTCCTCTGGAAACACCATATATTTT
TRBV11-1	.	TRBJ2-5	12	few	CASSLRLETQYF	TGTGCCAGCAGCTTACGGTTGGAGACCCAGTACTTC
TRBV11-2	.	TRBJ2-7	15	.	CASSLSSRGSYEQYF	TGTGCCAGCAGCTTAAGTTCCCGGGGTTCCTACGAGCAGTACTTC